Listed below are T cell receptor beta chains from one sample, sequenced in a study of Graves' ophthalmopathy and Graves' hyperthyroidism. TCRdb reprocessed the multiplex PCR reads with MiXCR, giving one entry per CDR3 protein. The sample gives 620,000 or so distinct CDR3 sequences, about 24% of which show up once; around 6.9% is in the top ten. Sequencing was carried out using peripheral blood. The receptors originated from a woman aged 18 to 35 with stable Graves' hyperthyroidism. Some clones in this sample may be carry-over from other donors' samples. Both conserved end residues are part of each CDR3. The D gene is left open where the match is weak. The size field is filled for only some rows; it gives once, few, many or a size class.

d_call	j_call	clone_size	v_call	cdr3_nt	cdr3_aa
-	TRBJ1-2	many	TRBV15	TGTGCCACCAGCAGAGATCCGGGACAAGTTAACTATGGCTACACCTTC	CATSRDPGQVNYGYTF
TRBD1	TRBJ2-5	-	TRBV28	TGTGCCAGCAGCCCCGGGACAGGGCTGCGGGAGACCCAGTACTTC	CASSPGTGLRETQYF
-	TRBJ1-2	many	TRBV27	TGTGCCAGCAGGACCCTTGGGAAGTCTAACTATGGCTACACCTTC	CASRTLGKSNYGYTF
-	TRBJ1-1	few	TRBV11-2	TGTGCCAGCAGCTTAGATCTTCGGGGGCGGAACACTGAAGCTTTCTTT	CASSLDLRGRNTEAFF
TRBD1	TRBJ1-1	few	TRBV7-2	TGTGCCAGCAGCCTTCGACAGGGTGGTGGTGAAGCTTTCTTT	CASSLRQGGGEAFF
TRBD2	TRBJ2-7	-	TRBV6-1	TGTGCCAGCAGTGAACCCCCTAGCGGGGGTCGAAGCTCCTACGAGCAGTACTTC	CASSEPPSGGRSSYEQYF
TRBD1	TRBJ1-2	many	TRBV12-3/TRBV12-4	TGTGCCAGCAGTCCCACAGGGGTAGAGTTGCTCTATGGCTACACCTTC	CASSPTGVELLYGYTF
TRBD1	TRBJ1-3	many	TRBV19	TGTGCCAGTAGAGAAGGGACAGGACGACTAAACACCATATATTTT	CASREGTGRLNTIYF
TRBD1	TRBJ2-5	many	TRBV28	TGTGCCAGCAGTTTAGCACGGGACAGGTCTGGGTACTTC	CASSLARDRSGYF
-	TRBJ1-5	many	TRBV20-1	TGCAGTGCTAGTTCCGGGCAGGCCACCAATCAGCCCCAGCATTTT	CSASSGQATNQPQHF
TRBD2	TRBJ2-5	-	TRBV5-1	TGCGCCAGCAGCTTGGACGGGGGGGTGCCACCAGAGACCCAGTACTTC	CASSLDGGVPPETQYF
-	TRBJ1-2	many	TRBV6-1	TGTGCCAGCACCCAGGGCCGGGGTGCCTATGGCTACACCTTC	CASTQGRGAYGYTF
-	TRBJ1-2	many	TRBV28	TGTGCCAGCAGTAGCGCGTCAGGTTCAGCTAACTATGGCTACACCTTC	CASSSASGSANYGYTF
TRBD1	TRBJ2-7	many	TRBV6-2/TRBV6-3	TGTGCCAGCAGTTACCAGACAGGGATCTACGAGCAGTACTTC	CASSYQTGIYEQYF
-	TRBJ2-5	-	TRBV28	TGTGCCAGCAGTCCCCGGACAGACATGGATGAAGAGACCCAGTACTTC	CASSPRTDMDEETQYF
TRBD1	TRBJ2-7	many	TRBV20-1	TGCAGTGCCCCACCCCCGGGACAGGGGGTCGAGCAGTACTTC	CSAPPPGQGVEQYF
-	TRBJ2-7	many	TRBV6-1	TGTGCCAGCAGTGAAGCGGGGCAGGCTAGAGGTGAGCAGTACTTC	CASSEAGQARGEQYF
-	TRBJ1-2	-	TRBV12-3/TRBV12-4	TGTGCCAGCAGGGACCTAGGGGTAAACTACACCTTC	CASRDLGVNYTF
-	TRBJ2-5	many	TRBV20-1	TGCAGTGCTAGTGGTACCGGCCGGGAGACCCAGTACTTC	CSASGTGRETQYF
TRBD1	TRBJ1-5	many	TRBV6-2/TRBV6-3	TGTGCCAGCAGTTACGATATAGGGACAGGGGTTAGCAATCAGCCCCAGCATTTT	CASSYDIGTGVSNQPQHF
TRBD2	TRBJ2-6	many	TRBV7-2	TGTGCCAGCAGCTCCGCCGGGCTAGCGGGCCTCTCTGGGGCCAACGTCCTGACTTTC	CASSSAGLAGLSGANVLTF
-	TRBJ1-3	many	TRBV6-1	TGTGCCGGCATTGGCAACACCATATATTTT	CAGIGNTIYF
-	TRBJ2-1	-	TRBV27	TGTGCCAGCAGTTCGGGGGACTCCTACAATGAGCAGTTCTTC	CASSSGDSYNEQFF
-	TRBJ2-7	many	TRBV6-5	TGTGCCAGCAGTTACGGTGCGGGGCACAGCTCCTACGAGCAGTACTTC	CASSYGAGHSSYEQYF
-	TRBJ1-1	few	TRBV7-9	TGTGCCAGCAGCTACGCAGGGGAGAGCCCTGAAGCTTTCTTT	CASSYAGESPEAFF
-	TRBJ2-5	many	TRBV6-1	TGTGCCAGCACTGTCGGACAGTTCCAAGAGACCCAGTACTTC	CASTVGQFQETQYF
-	TRBJ1-5	many	TRBV12-3/TRBV12-4	TGTGCCAGCAGTTTAGGACAGGCAGGAAATCAGCCCCAGCATTTT	CASSLGQAGNQPQHF
TRBD1	TRBJ1-1	few	TRBV30	TGTGCCTGGATGAAAACAGGGGGAAGAACTGAAGCTTTCTTT	CAWMKTGGRTEAFF
TRBD2	TRBJ2-2	few	TRBV29-1	TGCAGCGTTGGGGGGGGGTATGCCGGGGAGCTGTTTTTT	CSVGGGYAGELFF
-	TRBJ1-2	few	TRBV7-8	TGTGCCAGCAGCTTAGCCAGGGCCGATTCCTATGGCTACACCTTC	CASSLARADSYGYTF
TRBD1	TRBJ1-1	many	TRBV6-5	TGTGCCAGCAGTTACGCCAGGGGGGTCACTGAAGCTTTCTTT	CASSYARGVTEAFF
TRBD1	TRBJ1-6	many	TRBV27	TGTGCCAGCAATGACAGGGCGGGTTCACCCCTCCACTTT	CASNDRAGSPLHF
TRBD2	TRBJ2-7	few	TRBV9	TGTGCCAGCAGCGTAGCAGCGGGGGCCTACTACGAGCAGTACTTC	CASSVAAGAYYEQYF
-	TRBJ1-5	-	TRBV9	TGTGCCAGCAGCCTCCTTATTGGACGGGAGGATAGCAATCAGCCCCAGCATTTT	CASSLLIGREDSNQPQHF
TRBD1	TRBJ2-7	many	TRBV29-1	TGCAGCGTTGGACGGGGACAGGGGTCGTACGAGCAGTACTTC	CSVGRGQGSYEQYF
-	TRBJ1-5	-	TRBV7-3	TGTGCCAGCAGCTTAAGTGACAGACTATATAGCAATCAGCCCCAGCATTTT	CASSLSDRLYSNQPQHF
-	TRBJ2-5	many	TRBV27	TGTGCCAGCAGTTTTGGGGGCCCGTACCAAGAGACCCAGTACTTC	CASSFGGPYQETQYF
TRBD1	TRBJ2-2	few	TRBV24-1	TGTGCCACCAGTGATTCCGGACAGGGGAAGGTTTCGGGGGAGCTGTTTTTT	CATSDSGQGKVSGELFF
-	TRBJ1-1	-	TRBV9	TGTGCCAGCAGCGCTAAGGGCGGCACTGAAGCTTTCTTT	CASSAKGGTEAFF
-	TRBJ1-2	many	TRBV6-1	TGTGCCAGCAGTGAAGGCCCCTACTACCCCGCTAACTATGGCTACACCTTC	CASSEGPYYPANYGYTF
-	TRBJ1-2	many	TRBV6-1	TGTGCCAGCACCCTGGACCTAACGGGACCCTATGGCTACACCTTC	CASTLDLTGPYGYTF
TRBD2	TRBJ2-5	many	TRBV6-2/TRBV6-3	TGTGCCAGCAGTCTTCAACTAGCGGGTAGCGAGACCCAGTACTTC	CASSLQLAGSETQYF
-	TRBJ1-2	many	TRBV7-2	TGTGCCAGCAGCTTAGCTTCGGGCAGATCCTACTATGGCTACACCTTC	CASSLASGRSYYGYTF
-	TRBJ1-1	many	TRBV28	TGTGCGGATTGGACACTCGGGCTGTGTGAAGCTTTCTTT	CADWTLGLCEAFF
TRBD1	TRBJ1-2	-	TRBV12-3/TRBV12-4	TGTGCCACCGGGCGTATGGGACAGGGGGACTATGGCTACACCTTC	CATGRMGQGDYGYTF
-	TRBJ1-5	many	TRBV12-3/TRBV12-4	TGTGCCAGCAGTTTTTGGGGTAATAGCAATCAGCCCCAGCATTTT	CASSFWGNSNQPQHF
-	TRBJ1-1	-	TRBV9	TGTGCCAGCAGCGTAGAACCTAACACTGAAGCTTTCTTT	CASSVEPNTEAFF
-	TRBJ1-2	few	TRBV10-1	TGCGCCAGCAGTGAGCCCGGGACAAAACATAACTATGGCTACACCTTC	CASSEPGTKHNYGYTF
-	TRBJ2-4	many	TRBV30	TGTGCCTGGACCCTGAGAGCTAAAAACATTAAGTACTTC	CAWTLRAKNIKYF
-	TRBJ2-7	-	TRBV29-1	TGCAGCGTTGAGCGCAACTACGAGCAGCACTTC	CSVERNYEQHF
-	TRBJ1-5	many	TRBV20-1	TGCAGTGCTAGAGCCCACTTTTGGCAGGGCAATCAGCCCCAGCATTTT	CSARAHFWQGNQPQHF
-	TRBJ1-2	-	TRBV30	TGTGCCTGGAACCCGGGGGGGGTGGATGGCTACACCTTC	CAWNPGGVDGYTF
-	TRBJ2-7	many	TRBV11-2	TGTGCCAGCAGCTCCCCCCTTCGAGGCCAGGTAAACTACGAGCAGTACTTC	CASSSPLRGQVNYEQYF
TRBD1	TRBJ2-4	-	TRBV7-2	TGTGCCAGCAGCCCCCGGACAGGGACGAACATTAAGTACTTC	CASSPRTGTNIKYF
-	TRBJ1-2	many	TRBV2	TGTGCCAGCAGTGAACAGCCTGGCTACACCTTC	CASSEQPGYTF
-	TRBJ2-3	many	TRBV5-1	TGCGCCAGCAGCTTGGCCGTCAGAGCAGATACGCAGTATTTT	CASSLAVRADTQYF
-	TRBJ1-3	many	TRBV7-9	TGTGCCAGCCGCCGGGAGGGTGCTGGAAACACCATATATTTT	CASRREGAGNTIYF
-	TRBJ1-5	many	TRBV19	TGTGCCAGTAGTTATCGGATTCAGCCCCAGCATTTT	CASSYRIQPQHF
-	TRBJ2-7	many	TRBV12-3/TRBV12-4	TGTGCCAGCAGCACGGGACCACCACCCTACGAGCAGTACTTC	CASSTGPPPYEQYF
-	TRBJ1-3	-	TRBV7-2	TGTGCCAGCAGCTTATCGACTGCTGGAAACACCATATATTTT	CASSLSTAGNTIYF